This T cell receptor beta chain originates from a study of blood T cell repertoires in COVID-19. As handled by the study authors: Estimation of nucleated cell counts relied on the amplification of reference gene primers. TCRdb's copy holds only in-frame clones and misses some; the assay was immunoSEQ multiplex PCR. That table furnishes V, J and clone size, whereas the DNA furnished D and trimming. The sample consists of under 150,000 clones, more than 70% of them appearing once. Looked up from germline, CDR1 is MNHEY and CDR2 is SVGAGI. The V and J ends lost 2 bases and 5 bases, in that order; junction bases with no gene match: 6. There are 15 residues in the CDR3.

The sequence derives from a woman aged 50 to 60 with acute or convalescent COVID-19. This chain joins TRBV6-5 and TRBJ2-1; 7 bases line up with TRBD2. The sequenced sample consisted of peripheral blood. The CDR3 sequence: CASSYMGGTNNEQFF. CDR3 coding DNA: TGTGCCAGCAGTTACATGGGGGGGACCAACAATGAGCAGTTCTTC.